This TCR beta chain was recorded in a study of T cell responses to AZD1222 COVID-19 vaccine. Broader study findings: There were mostly white British donors and more females than males, and clonal diversity was possibly underestimated.

Details on this clone: Antigen: not known.

The ends lost 6 bases at V and 1 base at J; junction bases unmatched: 6. Per germline, CDR1 MGHDK and CDR2 SYGVNS. The CDR3 has 15 amino acids. Using immunoSEQ multiplex PCR, the repertoire was profiled, and TCRdb retains in-frame clones only, with some absent. Of 110,000 to 150,000 clones in the sample, approximately 92% were seen once. The chain is built from TRBV25-1 and TRBJ1-1, with 9 bases lining up with TRBD1. The specimen comprised peripheral blood, sampled on day 0 of AZD1222 vaccination. The receptor was derived from an adult in good health. The CDR3 DNA reads TGTGCCAGCAGAACAGGGGGCGCCGGGAACACTGAAGCTTTCTTT. It encodes CASRTGGAGNTEAFF.